The next 26 T cell receptor beta chains were all read from a single sample in a study of neurological immune-mediated disorders. One entry per CDR3 protein, called by TCRdb with MiXCR from the 5' RACE reads. The sample holds more than 25,000 distinct CDR3 sequences; under 25% are singletons and the top ten take about 27%. Sequenced input: CD4+ T cells from blood. Receptors were obtained from a man aged 50-59 years with HTLV-1-associated myelopathy (HAM/TSP).

V gene TRBV3-1 combines with J gene TRBJ1-1; D possibly corresponds to TRBD1 (6 bases). Germline-derived CDR1 and CDR2 are LGHDT and YNNKEL (reference sequence). The CDR3 runs 16 residues. The V gene lost 4 bases and the J gene lost 7 bases, with 22 bases spanning the gap. CDR3 amino acids: CASSLSGFGGRDEAFF. For the CDR3, the DNA is TGTGCCAGCAGCCTAAGTGGGTTCGGGGGGCGCGATGAAGCTTTCTTT.

In this sample, this clonotype turned up many times. J is TRBJ1-3 and V is TRBV12-3 or TRBV12-4, with 7 positions matching TRBD1. This CDR3 is built from 15 residues. J was trimmed by 4 bases and V by 5 bases; bases with no gene match: 8. The CDR3 nucleotides are TGTGCCAGCAGTCCACAGGGGTATATAGGAAACACCATATATTTT. Translating gives CASSPQGYIGNTIYF.

The V call is TRBV29-1, the J call TRBJ2-5; no clear D. V gave up 5 bases and J gave up 5 bases, with 15 bases separating them. The CDR3 is 13 residues long. Germline assignment: CDR1 SQVTM and CDR2 ANQGSEA. Here the CDR3 reads CSVTRTASETQYF. The CDR3 DNA follows: TGCAGCGTTACCCGGACCGCTTCGGAGACCCAGTACTTC. The whole variable domain, filled in from reference TRBV29-1 and TRBJ2-5, reads SAVISQKPSRDICQRGTSLTIQCQVDSQVTMMFWYRQQPGQSLTLIATANQGSEATYESGFVIDKFPISRPNLTFSTLTVSNMSPEDSSIYLCSVTRTASETQYFGPGTRLLVL.

This clonotype was seen ten or more times. This chain connects TRBV20-1 to TRBJ2-1, with 9 bases fitting TRBD2. This CDR3 has 16 amino acids. Trimming cost V 3 bases and J 8 bases; bases outside gene matches: 14. CDR1 is DFQATT, CDR2 SNEGSKA, per germline (reference sequence). The CDR3 loop is CSASPPEGGRAHEQFF. As DNA, the CDR3 is TGCAGTGCTAGCCCCCCCGAGGGCGGGAGGGCCCATGAGCAGTTCTTC.

This clonotype has at least ten counts. The V gene is TRBV20-1, the J gene TRBJ2-1, with TRBD2 identical over 7 bases. V was pared by 7 bases and J by 8 bases, with 17 bases of the junction left unmatched. This CDR3 region has 15 residues. Germline lookup yields CDR1 DFQATT and CDR2 SNEGSKA (reference sequence). CDR3: CSVTGAAGIGDEQFF. CDR3 nucleotide sequence: TGCAGTGTAACAGGAGCAGCGGGGATTGGAGATGAGCAGTTCTTC.

This clonotype was detected many times. V is TRBV7-3 and J is TRBJ2-1; TRBD2 matches 7 bases. The CDR3 spans 15 residues. The junction had 8 bases not matched to a gene; V was cut back by 5 bases and J by 4 bases. Looked up from germline, CDR1 is SGHTA and CDR2 is FQGTGA. CDR3 DNA: TGTGCCAGCAGCCGGAGCGGGGCCAAATACAATGAGCAGTTCTTC. Translating gives CASSRSGAKYNEQFF.

The chain couples TRBV6-5 to TRBJ2-3; the D is unclear. The CDR3 extends over 13 amino acids. Germline assignment: CDR1 MNHEY and CDR2 SVGAGI. The V end lost 2 bases, the J end lost 6 bases, and 9 bases lay between the germline ends. Here the CDR3 reads CASSYKPRDTQYF. The DNA of the CDR3 is TGTGCCAGCAGTTACAAACCCAGGGATACGCAGTATTTT.

This clonotype showed up many times. The chain is built from TRBV20-1 and TRBJ1-4, with TRBD1 matching over 9 bases. The trim removed 5 bases at V and 7 bases at J, leaving 5 bases unmatched. The CDR3 length is 13 residues. CDR1 and CDR2 (germline): DFQATT, SNEGSKA (reference sequence). CDR3 protein: CSAEQGAREKLFF. The CDR3 coding sequence is TGCAGTGCTGAACAGGGGGCACGTGAAAAACTGTTTTTT.

The rearrangement uses TRBV3-1 and TRBJ2-4; tentatively, D is TRBD2 (5 bases). Deletions cut 8 bases from V and 6 bases from J, with 14 bases between. The CDR3 extends over 13 amino acids. Germline CDR1 LGHDT, CDR2 YNNKEL (reference sequence). The CDR3 loop is CASAGGSGNIQYF. As DNA, the CDR3 is TGTGCCAGCGCGGGTGGTTCAGGAAACATTCAGTACTTC.

The chain has TRBV5-1 and TRBJ2-2; TRBD1 agrees at 9 bases. The trim removed 3 bases at V and 4 bases at J, leaving 4 bases unmatched. The CDR3 sequence is 15 residues long. Germline CDR1 and CDR2: SGHRS and YFSETQ. The CDR3 region has the DNA TGCGCCAGCAGCTACGGGACAGGGCTCACCGGGGAGCTGTTTTTT. It encodes CASSYGTGLTGELFF.

This clonotype appeared once. CDR3: CSVVVLRGAQADTQYF. The CDR3 DNA follows: TGCAGCGTTGTAGTACTACGGGGGGCTCAGGCAGATACGCAGTATTTT. This chain links TRBV29-1 with TRBJ2-3; D possibly corresponds to TRBD2 (7 bases). Trimming pared 4 bases from V and 4 bases from J, leaving 21 bases between. CDR3 length: 16 residues. In germline, CDR1 is SQVTM, CDR2 ANQGSEA.

This clonotype has at least ten counts. The CDR3 is CASSPDRNYGYTF. As DNA, the CDR3 is TGTGCCAGCAGCCCGGACAGGAACTATGGCTACACCTTC. The chain uses TRBV7-3 and TRBJ1-2; 7 bases fit TRBD1. This CDR3 contains 13 residues. The J segment lost 2 bases and the V segment lost 5 bases, leaving 2 bases of the junction unmatched. CDR1 and CDR2 (germline): SGHTA, FQGTGA.

Ten or more counts support this clonotype. This chain uses TRBV5-1 with TRBJ2-3, with TRBD2 matching over 12 bases. This CDR3 has 15 residues. CDR1 is SGHRS, CDR2 YFSETQ, per germline. V shed 2 bases and J 5 bases; nucleotides not matched to a gene: 3. The CDR3 nucleotides read TGCGCCAGCAGCTTCACTAGCGGGGGGATAGATACGCAGTATTTT. Its translation is CASSFTSGGIDTQYF.

This clonotype has a single count. The V call is TRBV7-7, the J call TRBJ2-7; 10 positions agree with TRBD1. Losses at the gene ends were 4 bases for V and 6 bases for J; bases not matched to a gene: 3. The CDR3 sequence is 13 residues long. Germline V CDR1 and CDR2: SSHAT, FNYEAQ (reference sequence). CDR3 sequence reads: CASSSDRGVEQYF. The CDR3 nucleotides are TGTGCCAGCAGCTCGGACAGGGGGGTCGAGCAGTACTTC.

This clonotype was found many times. This chain uses TRBV7-8 with TRBJ2-1; D gene ambiguous. Germline CDR1 and CDR2: SGHVS and FQNEAQ. This CDR3 has 19 residues. V was trimmed by 5 bases and J by 2 bases, leaving 25 bases between them. CDR3: CASSEILRVVSGAYNEQFF. CDR3 in DNA: TGTGCCAGCAGCGAGATACTCCGGGTCGTCTCTGGAGCCTACAATGAGCAGTTCTTC.

The table lists this clonotype with many counts. The genes are TRBV12-3 or TRBV12-4 and TRBJ1-1; TRBD1 agrees at 7 bases. The CDR3 is 14 amino acids. V shed 7 bases, J shed 3 bases, and the junction held 8 bases outside the gene matches. CDR3 loop: CASIKGAGDTEAFF. In nucleotides, the CDR3 is TGTGCCAGCATCAAGGGGGCCGGAGACACTGAAGCTTTCTTT.

This clonotype was observed many times. This sequence joins TRBV6-5 and TRBJ2-7; D might be TRBD1 (5 bases). V lost 7 bases, J lost 1 base, and 11 bases lay in between. The germline gives CDR1 MNHEY, CDR2 SVGAGI. This CDR3 spans 13 amino acids. CDR3: CASNPGSSYEQYF. The CDR3 coding sequence is TGTGCCAGCAACCCAGGGTCGTCCTACGAGCAGTACTTC.

The sample holds many counts of this clonotype. The rearrangement joins TRBV3-1 to TRBJ2-1; TRBD1 agrees at 7 bases. CDR1 and CDR2 (germline): LGHDT, YNNKEL (reference sequence). The trim removed 0 bases at V and 3 bases at J, leaving 2 bases unmatched. This CDR3 spans 15 amino acids. The CDR3 spells CASSQDGTDYNEQFF. For the CDR3, the DNA is TGTGCCAGCAGCCAAGACGGGACAGACTACAATGAGCAGTTCTTC.

This clonotype was seen many times. The J gene is TRBJ1-4, the V gene TRBV6-5; D not resolved. Looked up from germline, CDR1 is MNHEY and CDR2 is SVGAGI. The V end was cut by 5 bases, the J end by 8 bases, with 15 bases between. The CDR3 contains 14 residues. The CDR3 loop is CASSVRPDGEKLFF. The CDR3 DNA reads as TGTGCCAGCAGTGTCCGTCCAGATGGGGAAAAACTGTTTTTT.

This chain links TRBV7-9 with TRBJ1-2; D perhaps matches TRBD1 (6 bases). The CDR3 is 16 residues long. Trimming took off 3 bases at V and 1 base at J, with 15 bases between the two ends. Germline V gene data show CDR1 as SEHNR and CDR2 as FQNEAQ (reference sequence). The CDR3, as DNA: TGTGCCAGCAGCTTTGGCCAGGGACAAGATAACTATGGCTACACCTTC. Translating gives CASSFGQGQDNYGYTF. The complete variable domain, with remaining parts taken from reference TRBV7-9 and TRBJ1-2, reads DTGVSQNPRHKITKRGQNVTFRCDPISEHNRLYWYRQTLGQGPEFLTYFQNEAQLEKSRLLSDRFSAERPKGSFSTLEIQRTEQGDSAMYLCASSFGQGQDNYGYTFGSGTRLTVV.

Ten or more counts support this clonotype. The chain couples TRBV7-9 to TRBJ1-1, with no clear D. CDR3 size: 11 residues. The germline V gene has CDR1 SEHNR and CDR2 FQNEAQ (reference sequence). V was clipped by 2 bases and J by 7 bases, with 5 bases between them. CDR3 amino acids: CASSLRVEAFF. The CDR3 nucleotides read TGTGCCAGCAGCTTACGCGTTGAAGCTTTCTTT.

V and J are TRBV12-3 or TRBV12-4 and TRBJ1-5; the D is unclear. The CDR3 is 13 residues long. Trimming removed 7 bases at V and 3 bases at J, with 10 bases between. DNA of the CDR3: TGTGCCAGCAACTTGGGCCCCAATCAGCCCCAGCATTTT. Its protein is CASNLGPNQPQHF.

A note on this clonotype: Possible read error: a much larger clone is one base away. The chain employs TRBV5-6 and TRBJ1-2; unclear D gene. CDR3 length equals 16 residues. Looked up from germline, CDR1 is SGHDT and CDR2 is YYEEEE. V lost 6 bases, J lost 4 bases, and 22 bases lay in between. This chain's CDR3 is CASTPYAAGCIYGYTF. CDR3 in DNA: TGTGCCAGCACCCCCTATGCGGCAGGTTGTATCTATGGCTACACCTTC.

This clonotype was seen at least ten times. The chain uses TRBV7-2 and TRBJ1-5; tentative D call: TRBD1 (5 bases). With 5 bases removed from V and 0 bases from J, the gap between germline ends came to 11 bases. CDR1 is SGHTA and CDR2 is FQGNSA in the germline V gene. The CDR3 is made up of 15 amino acids. The CDR3 sequence: CASSPGGSSNQPQHF. The CDR3 DNA reads TGTGCCAGCAGCCCTGGGGGATCTAGCAATCAGCCCCAGCATTTT.

This clonotype was detected ten times or more. The rearrangement uses TRBV5-4 and TRBJ1-2; maybe TRBD1 (6 bases). Germline CDR1 and CDR2: SGHNT and YYREEE (reference sequence). Deletions cut 6 bases from V and 5 bases from J, with 20 bases between. The CDR3 extends over 15 amino acids. CDR3 nucleotide sequence: TGTGCCAGCAACCTACAGGGACGATCTGGGTATGGCTACACCTTC. It translates to CASNLQGRSGYGYTF.

This clonotype was counted many times. This rearrangement joins TRBV7-2 to TRBJ2-3, with D maybe TRBD2 (6 bases). Germline values: CDR1 SGHTA, CDR2 FQGNSA. The CDR3 is made up of 14 amino acids. Trimming shortened V by 3 bases and J by 4 bases, and 11 bases separated the two germline ends. As DNA, the CDR3 is TGTGCCAGCAGCTTTCCGGGAGAGCCAGATACGCAGTATTTT. Residues: CASSFPGEPDTQYF.